Below are 30 T cell receptor beta chains sequenced from a single sample in a study of post-analysis software for immune sequencing data. Study conclusions and caveats: Included in a set of about five TRBV segments more frequent in patients than controls were TRBV5-6, TRBV5-1 and TRBV20-1.

Every TCR beta cDNA library bore unique molecular identifiers. TCRdb re-derived calls from the PCR reads in MiXCR, one entry per CDR3 protein. The sample lists fewer than 900,000 distinct CDR3 sequences, roughly 50% occurring once. No antigen has been assigned to these receptors. Sequenced: blood. These receptors were taken from a girl aged 5 to 17 with multiple sclerosis.

The chain recombines TRBV3-1 with TRBJ2-2; D gene uncertain. Trimming pared 1 base from V and 6 bases from J, leaving 6 bases between. The length of the CDR3 is 13 residues. Germline values: CDR1 LGHDT, CDR2 YNNKEL (reference sequence). The CDR3 DNA follows: TGTGCCAGCAGCCAAGTTGGGTCCGGGGAGCTGTTTTTT. Protein: CASSQVGSGELFF.

As for this clonotype: Germline is not matched at one junction end, which may reflect a read error. CDR3 region: CASRLGREDTEAFF. In DNA form, the CDR3 reads TGTGCCAGCAGGTTAGGCAGGGAGGACACTGAAGCTTTCTTT. This chain links TRBV12-3 or TRBV12-4 with TRBJ1-1, with D possibly being TRBD1 (5 bases). This CDR3 is built from 14 residues.

The chain joins TRBV9 to TRBJ2-2; possibly TRBD2 for D (6 bases). Germline loops: CDR1 SGDLS, CDR2 YYNGEE. Trimming pared 2 bases from V and 4 bases from J, leaving 15 bases between. The CDR3 has 16 residues. The CDR3 region has the DNA TGTGCCAGCAGCGTTGGGGCTAGCGCGGCCACCGGGGAGCTGTTTTTT. This gives the protein CASSVGASAATGELFF.

This chain uses TRBV29-1 with TRBJ1-2; 12 bases line up with TRBD1. The CDR3 length is 16 residues. Germline V gene data show CDR1 as SQVTM and CDR2 as ANQGSEA. The V and J ends lost 6 bases and 0 bases, in that order; junction bases with no gene match: 8. CDR3 sequence reads: CSVLEGQGATNYGYTF. CDR3 nucleotides: TGCAGCGTCTTGGAGGGACAGGGGGCGACTAACTATGGCTACACCTTC.

This clonotype appeared a few times. The CDR3 sequence is CASSSDGYNYGYTF. CDR3 nucleotide sequence: TGCGCCAGCAGTTCCGACGGATATAACTATGGCTACACCTTC. This sequence joins TRBV5-1 and TRBJ1-2; D is unclear. The CDR3 has 14 residues. The V and J ends lost 5 bases and 1 base respectively, with 12 bases between them. CDR1 SGHRS and CDR2 YFSETQ come from the germline V gene.

The J gene is TRBJ2-1, the V gene TRBV20-1, with TRBD2 identical over 12 bases. The CDR3 has 14 residues. Trimming at V came to 5 bases and at J to 5 bases, leaving 4 bases not matched to a gene. Germline values: CDR1 DFQATT, CDR2 SNEGSKA (reference sequence). The CDR3: CSALGLAGNNEQFF. CDR3 nucleotides: TGCAGTGCTTTAGGACTAGCGGGAAACAATGAGCAGTTCTTC.

This clonotype was observed once. This chain uses TRBV18 with TRBJ2-7; 9 bases are a match to TRBD2. This CDR3 comprises 18 residues. Trimming at V came to 1 base and at J to 1 base, leaving 11 bases not matched to a gene. Germline loops: CDR1 KGHSH, CDR2 LQKENI. The CDR3 here is CASSPQAASGIRSYEQYF. CDR3 nucleotide sequence: TGTGCCAGCTCACCACAGGCGGCTAGCGGGATAAGGTCCTACGAGCAGTACTTC. The full variable domain, completed using reference TRBV18 and TRBJ2-7, is NAGVMQNPRHLVRRRGQEARLRCSPMKGHSHVYWYRQLPEEGLKFMVYLQKENIIDESGMPKERFSAEFPKEGPSILRIQQVVRGDSAAYFCASSPQAASGIRSYEQYFGPGTRLTVT.

In this sample, this clonotype turned up once. The chain carries TRBV10-3 and TRBJ1-3, with D perhaps TRBD1 (5 bases). The CDR3 runs to 17 residues. Trimming took off 2 bases at V and 4 bases at J, with 18 bases between the two ends. Per germline, CDR1 ENHRY and CDR2 SYGVKD. CDR3 amino acids: CAISEGTSVPTGNTIYF. The CDR3 nucleotides are TGTGCCATCAGTGAGGGGACCTCAGTCCCCACCGGAAACACCATATATTTT.

The sample holds one count of this clonotype. This chain joins TRBV4-3 and TRBJ2-1; TRBD2 agrees at 14 bases. Germline values: CDR1 LGHNA, CDR2 YSLEER. The CDR3 extends over 18 amino acids. The V and J ends lost 0 bases and 9 bases, in that order; junction bases with no gene match: 10. The CDR3 protein is CASSQDGMTSGRAAEQFF. Written as DNA, the CDR3 is TGCGCCAGCAGCCAAGATGGAATGACTAGCGGGAGGGCCGCTGAGCAGTTCTTC.

The chain couples TRBV6-5 to TRBJ2-7; 7 bases agree with TRBD2. This CDR3 has 16 residues. J was trimmed by 2 bases and V by 2 bases; bases with no gene match: 9. Germline assignment: CDR1 MNHEY and CDR2 SVGAGI. Here the CDR3 DNA reads TGTGCCAGCAGTTACGGCGCGGGAGATCCCGCCTACGAGCAGTACTTC. Translated, it gives CASSYGAGDPAYEQYF.

A few counts support this clonotype. The chain recombines TRBV24-1 with TRBJ1-2; D is unclear. The CDR3 totals 14 residues. V dropped 5 bases and J dropped 3 bases, with 12 bases sitting between them. Germline CDR1 is KGHDR and CDR2 is SFDVKD. CDR3: CATSAPDTHYGYTF. The CDR3 bases are TGTGCCACCAGTGCTCCCGACACTCACTATGGCTACACCTTC.

This clonotype was seen a single time. This chain uses TRBV6-1 with TRBJ1-2, with 7 bases lining up with TRBD1. This CDR3 has 17 amino acids. Per germline, CDR1 MNHNS and CDR2 SASEGT. V shed 4 bases, J shed 4 bases, and the junction held 15 bases outside the gene matches. The CDR3 bases are TGTGCCAGCAGTGTTAAATTTGGGGACAGCATTTTCTATGGCTACACCTTC. Its translation is CASSVKFGDSIFYGYTF.

The CDR3 spells CASSRYGTGQGGQPQHF. The CDR3 coding sequence is TGTGCCAGCAGTCGTTATGGGACGGGACAGGGTGGTCAGCCCCAGCATTTT. The gene calls are TRBV6-1 and TRBJ1-5, with TRBD1 identical over 9 bases. Trimming removed 5 bases from V and 6 bases from J; junction bases left unmatched: 14. The CDR3 runs to 17 residues. Germline CDR1 reads MNHNS; CDR2 reads SASEGT.

The chain joins TRBV20-1 to TRBJ2-7, with 8 positions matching TRBD2. Looked up from germline, CDR1 is DFQATT and CDR2 is SNEGSKA (reference sequence). The V and J ends lost 7 bases and 4 bases, in that order; junction bases with no gene match: 6. The CDR3 covers 12 residues. Written as DNA, the CDR3 is TGCAGTGTGTCGGGACTAGGGTACGAGCAGTACTTC. Translation: CSVSGLGYEQYF.

This clonotype turned up a few times. This sequence joins TRBV15 and TRBJ1-6, with D possibly TRBD1 on 6 matching bases. The germline gives CDR1 LNHNV, CDR2 YYDKDF (reference sequence). Trimming took off 8 bases at V and 0 bases at J, with 11 bases between the two ends. The CDR3 loop spans 15 amino acids. CDR3 residues: CATSQGSSYNSPLHF. CDR3 DNA: TGTGCCACCTCACAGGGAAGCTCCTATAATTCACCCCTCCACTTT.

This clonotype showed up just a few times. Here the CDR3 reads CAISDQGKLFF. Here the CDR3 DNA reads TGTGCCATCAGTGATCAGGGAAAACTGTTTTTT. The V and J genes are TRBV10-3 and TRBJ1-4, with D possibly matching TRBD1 (5 bases). The length of the CDR3 is 11 residues. Looked up from germline, CDR1 is ENHRY and CDR2 is SYGVKD. The germline V and J ends were trimmed by 3 bases and 10 bases, with 6 bases remaining between them.

V is TRBV6-1 and J is TRBJ2-1; 11 bases map to TRBD2. CDR1 and CDR2 (germline): MNHNS, SASEGT. V was clipped by 10 bases and J by 4 bases; unmatched bases: 6. CDR3 length: 14 amino acids. The CDR3 spells CATPASGRYNEQFF. The CDR3 DNA is TGTGCCACCCCGGCTAGCGGGAGGTACAATGAGCAGTTCTTC.

This clonotype was seen a handful of times. The V and J genes are TRBV11-2 and TRBJ2-7; D perhaps matches TRBD1 (6 bases). V gave up 0 bases and J gave up 5 bases, with 11 bases separating them. This CDR3 is 14 amino acids long. The germline V gene encodes CDR1 SGHAT and CDR2 FQNNGV. The CDR3 nucleotides are TGTGCCAGCAGCTTAGATCGGACAGCGGACGAGCAGTACTTC. Amino acids: CASSLDRTADEQYF. The variable domain in full, with the rest retrieved from reference TRBV11-2 and TRBJ2-7, is EAGVAQSPRYKIIEKRQSVAFWCNPISGHATLYWYQQILGQGPKLLIQFQNNGVVDDSQLPKDRFSAERLKGVDSTLKIQPAKLEDSAVYLCASSLDRTADEQYFGPGTRLTVT.

In this sample, this clonotype turned up a few times. The rearrangement links TRBV12-3 or TRBV12-4 to TRBJ2-1; possibly TRBD1 for D (6 bases). V lost 5 bases and J 12 bases, leaving 11 bases between the germline ends. The CDR3 spans 11 residues. In DNA, the CDR3 is TGTGCCAGCAGTCCTGGGACAAGGCAGTTCTTC. Its protein is CASSPGTRQFF.

The chain joins TRBV7-9 to TRBJ2-5; 10 bases map to TRBD2. CDR3 length: 16 residues. The germline CDR1 and CDR2 sequences are SEHNR and FQNEAQ (reference sequence). Trimming removed 4 bases from V and 0 bases from J; junction bases left unmatched: 5. The CDR3 DNA is TGTGCCAGCAGCTCGCCGGGACTAGCGTACCAAGAGACCCAGTACTTC. It yields the protein CASSSPGLAYQETQYF.

The chain joins TRBV7-2 to TRBJ1-2; TRBD1 might be the D (6 bases). The CDR3 length is 13 residues. Germline CDR1 reads SGHTA; CDR2 reads FQGNSA. V lost 4 bases, J lost 4 bases, and 10 bases lay in between. CDR3 DNA sequence: TGTGCCAGCAGCTGGAAGGACAGCTATGGCTACACCTTC. Its translation is CASSWKDSYGYTF.

This clonotype has a handful of counts. The V gene is TRBV19, the J gene TRBJ1-2, with D hard to call. The CDR3 runs to 13 residues. From germline, CDR1 is LNHDA and CDR2 SQIVND (reference sequence). With 3 bases removed from V and 5 bases from J, the gap between germline ends came to 10 bases. This CDR3 is CASSIEAGYGYTF. In DNA, the CDR3 is TGTGCCAGTAGTATTGAGGCTGGTTATGGCTACACCTTC.

This sequence joins TRBV29-1 and TRBJ2-3; D remains ambiguous. CDR1 is SQVTM and CDR2 is ANQGSEA in the germline V gene. Trimming removed 4 bases from V and 5 bases from J, with 7 bases in between. The CDR3 extends over 11 amino acids. CDR3 DNA: TGCAGCGTTGTGGTGGGAGATACGCAGTATTTT. This translates into CSVVVGDTQYF.

V is TRBV12-3 or TRBV12-4 and J is TRBJ2-3; D is possibly TRBD1 (5 bases). V was cut by 0 bases and J by 12 bases, with 16 bases left in between. The CDR3 is 14 residues long. The CDR3 DNA sequence: TGTGCCAGCAGTTTAGCACGTATGTTGGGGCCCCAGTATTTT. Amino acid sequence: CASSLARMLGPQYF.

The chain joins TRBV6-1 to TRBJ1-4; unclear D gene. The CDR3 sequence is 13 residues long. Deletions cut 10 bases from V and 6 bases from J, with 15 bases between. Germline CDR1 is MNHNS and CDR2 is SASEGT. The CDR3 loop reads CATSGLLDEKLFF. In nucleotides, the CDR3 is TGTGCCACATCAGGTCTTCTCGATGAAAAACTGTTTTTT.

The chain links TRBV3-1 to TRBJ2-1; 10 nucleotides line up with TRBD2. V dropped 3 bases and J dropped 5; count of bases not matched to a gene: 4. The CDR3 runs to 15 residues. Germline CDR1 is LGHDT and CDR2 is YNNKEL (reference sequence). Written as DNA, the CDR3 is TGTGCCAGCAGCCATAGCCTAGCGGGAGACAATGAGCAGTTCTTC. Translated: CASSHSLAGDNEQFF.

This clonotype has just a few counts. The V gene is TRBV7-3, the J gene TRBJ2-1; possible D gene TRBD2, 6 bases. The germline gives CDR1 SGHTA, CDR2 FQGTGA. CDR3 length: 12 amino acids. The V and J ends lost 3 bases and 9 bases respectively, with 9 bases between them. The CDR3 DNA reads TGTGCCAGCAGCTTGACTAGTGGTGAGCAGTTCTTC. It encodes CASSLTSGEQFF.

This clonotype has only a few counts. The chain joins TRBV7-8 to TRBJ1-5; 8 bases match TRBD1. From germline, CDR1 is SGHVS and CDR2 FQNEAQ. The CDR3 covers 16 residues. After removal of 0 bases from V and 4 bases from J, the junction contained 5 bases not matched to a gene. The CDR3: CASSLAPGGLNQPQHF. Here the CDR3 DNA reads TGTGCCAGCAGCTTAGCGCCAGGGGGCCTTAATCAGCCCCAGCATTTT.

This clonotype was detected only a few times. The chain carries TRBV10-3 and TRBJ2-1; 14 positions agree with TRBD2. The germline gives CDR1 ENHRY, CDR2 SYGVKD. Unmatched junction bases numbered 15, after V lost 8 bases and J lost 6 bases. CDR3 length: 18 amino acids. In DNA, the CDR3 is TGTGCCATCGGGGGAGTGGGGAGGACTAGCGGGAGGCCCAATGAGCAGTTCTTC. It is translated as CAIGGVGRTSGRPNEQFF.

The J gene is TRBJ1-2, the V gene TRBV6-1; D is unresolved. Germline V lookup: CDR1 MNHNS, CDR2 SASEGT. Trimming took off 7 bases at V and 1 base at J, with 22 bases between the two ends. The CDR3 consists of 17 residues. CDR3: CASTQDRAAAHNYGYTF. As DNA, the CDR3 is TGTGCCAGCACTCAAGATCGGGCAGCCGCCCATAACTATGGCTACACCTTC.